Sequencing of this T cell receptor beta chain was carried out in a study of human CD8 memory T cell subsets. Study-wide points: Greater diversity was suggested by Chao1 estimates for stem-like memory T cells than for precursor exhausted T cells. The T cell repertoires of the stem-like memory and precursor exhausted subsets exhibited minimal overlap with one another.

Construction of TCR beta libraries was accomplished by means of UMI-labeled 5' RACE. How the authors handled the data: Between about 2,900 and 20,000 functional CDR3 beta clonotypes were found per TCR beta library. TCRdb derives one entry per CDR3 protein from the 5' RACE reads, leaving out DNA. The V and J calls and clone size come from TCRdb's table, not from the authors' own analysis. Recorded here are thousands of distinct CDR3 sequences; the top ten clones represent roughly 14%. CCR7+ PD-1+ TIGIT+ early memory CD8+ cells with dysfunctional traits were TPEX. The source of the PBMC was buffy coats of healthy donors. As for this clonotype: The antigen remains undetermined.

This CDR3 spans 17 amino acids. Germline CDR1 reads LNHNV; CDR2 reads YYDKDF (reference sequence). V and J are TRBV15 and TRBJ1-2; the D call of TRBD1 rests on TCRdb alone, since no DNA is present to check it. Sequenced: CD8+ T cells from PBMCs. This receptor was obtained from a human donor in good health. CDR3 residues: CATSRDNVLTGPSGYTF.